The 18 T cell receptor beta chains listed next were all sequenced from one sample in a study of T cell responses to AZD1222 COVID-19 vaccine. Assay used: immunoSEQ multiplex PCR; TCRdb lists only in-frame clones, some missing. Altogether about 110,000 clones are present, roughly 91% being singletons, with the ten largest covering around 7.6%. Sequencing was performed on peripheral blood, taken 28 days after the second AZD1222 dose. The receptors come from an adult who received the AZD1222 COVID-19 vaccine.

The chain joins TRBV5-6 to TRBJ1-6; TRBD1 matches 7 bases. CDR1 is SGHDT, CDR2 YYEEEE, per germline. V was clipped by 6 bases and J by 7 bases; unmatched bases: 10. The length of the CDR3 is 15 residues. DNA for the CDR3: TGTGCCAGCAACCGAGGGGACAGAGAAAATTCACCCCTCCACTTT. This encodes CASNRGDRENSPLHF.

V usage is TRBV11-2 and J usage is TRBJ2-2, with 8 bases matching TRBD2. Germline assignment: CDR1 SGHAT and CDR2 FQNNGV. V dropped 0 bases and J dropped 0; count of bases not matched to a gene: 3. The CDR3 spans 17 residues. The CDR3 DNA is TGTGCCAGCAGCTTAGACCCGGGGGGGGCGAACACCGGGGAGCTGTTTTTT. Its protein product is CASSLDPGGANTGELFF.

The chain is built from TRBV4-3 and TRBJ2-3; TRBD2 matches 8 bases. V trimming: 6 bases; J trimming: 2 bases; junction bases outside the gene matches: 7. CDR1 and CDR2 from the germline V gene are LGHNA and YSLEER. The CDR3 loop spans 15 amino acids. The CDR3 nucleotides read TGCGCCAGCAGAAGTAGCGGGACACTCACAGATACGCAGTATTTT. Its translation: CASRSSGTLTDTQYF.

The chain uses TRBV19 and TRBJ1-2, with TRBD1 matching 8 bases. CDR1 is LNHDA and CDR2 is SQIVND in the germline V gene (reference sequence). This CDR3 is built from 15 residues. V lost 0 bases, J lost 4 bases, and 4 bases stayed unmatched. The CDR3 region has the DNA TGTGCCAGTAGTATAGACAGGGGGCGCGGCTATGGCTACACCTTC. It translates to CASSIDRGRGYGYTF.

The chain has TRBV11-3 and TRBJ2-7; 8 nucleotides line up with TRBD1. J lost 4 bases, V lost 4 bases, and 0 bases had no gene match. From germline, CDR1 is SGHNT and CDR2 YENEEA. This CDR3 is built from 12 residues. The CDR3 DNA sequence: TGTGCCAGCAGCTACAGGGGGTACGAGCAGTACTTC. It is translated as CASSYRGYEQYF.

The CDR3 region has the DNA TGTGCCAGCAGCTTGGAGGGGACAGCGAATCGAAACACCATATATTTT. Amino acids: CASSLEGTANRNTIYF. This chain connects TRBV5-5 to TRBJ1-3; the match to TRBD1 covers 7 bases. Looked up from germline, CDR1 is SGHKS and CDR2 is YYEKEE (reference sequence). Trimming cost V 0 bases and J 5 bases; bases outside gene matches: 8. The CDR3 is 16 residues long.

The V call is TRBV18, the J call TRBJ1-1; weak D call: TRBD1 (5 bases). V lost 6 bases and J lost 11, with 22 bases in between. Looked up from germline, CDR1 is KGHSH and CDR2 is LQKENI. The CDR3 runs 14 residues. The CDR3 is CASSRKSTDRWAFF. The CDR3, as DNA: TGTGCCAGCTCCCGGAAATCGACAGACCGCTGGGCTTTCTTT.

The CDR3 region has the DNA TGTGCCACTTCCCCGAGGCCAGGGGGTTCCGCTGAAGCTTTCTTT. The encoded protein is CATSPRPGGSAEAFF. The chain carries TRBV19 and TRBJ1-1, with 7 bases identical to TRBD1. Trimming cost V 10 bases and J 6 bases; bases outside gene matches: 17. CDR1 and CDR2 from the germline V gene are LNHDA and SQIVND (reference sequence). The CDR3 is 15 residues long.

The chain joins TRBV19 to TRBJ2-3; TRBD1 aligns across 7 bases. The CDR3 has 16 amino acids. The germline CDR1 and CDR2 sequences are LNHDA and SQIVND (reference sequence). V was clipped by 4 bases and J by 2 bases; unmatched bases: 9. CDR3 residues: CASSRETGPDTDTQYF. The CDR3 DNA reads TGTGCCAGTAGTAGAGAGACAGGGCCAGACACAGATACGCAGTATTTT.

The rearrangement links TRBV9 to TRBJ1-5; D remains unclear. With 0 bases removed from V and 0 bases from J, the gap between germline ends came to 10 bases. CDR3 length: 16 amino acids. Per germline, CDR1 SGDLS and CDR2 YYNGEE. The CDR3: CASSVGTPYSNQPQHF. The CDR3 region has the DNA TGTGCCAGCAGCGTAGGTACACCCTATAGCAATCAGCCCCAGCATTTT.

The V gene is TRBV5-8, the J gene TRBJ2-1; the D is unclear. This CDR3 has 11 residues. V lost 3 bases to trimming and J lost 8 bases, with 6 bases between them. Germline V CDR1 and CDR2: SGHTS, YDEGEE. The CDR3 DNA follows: TGTGCCAGCAGCTACGGATATGAGCAGTTCTTC. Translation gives CASSYGYEQFF.

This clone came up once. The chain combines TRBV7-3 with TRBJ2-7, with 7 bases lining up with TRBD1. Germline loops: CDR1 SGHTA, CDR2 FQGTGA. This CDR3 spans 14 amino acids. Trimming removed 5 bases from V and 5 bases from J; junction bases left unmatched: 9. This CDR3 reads CASSPGAGGDEQYF. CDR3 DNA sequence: TGTGCCAGCAGCCCCGGGGCAGGGGGAGACGAGCAGTACTTC.

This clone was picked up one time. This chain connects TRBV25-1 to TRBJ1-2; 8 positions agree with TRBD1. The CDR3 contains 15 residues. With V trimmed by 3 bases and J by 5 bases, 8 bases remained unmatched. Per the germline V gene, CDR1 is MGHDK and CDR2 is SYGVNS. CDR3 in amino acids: CASSDRQGTLYGYTF. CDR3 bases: TGTGCCAGCAGTGACCGACAGGGGACACTATATGGCTACACCTTC.

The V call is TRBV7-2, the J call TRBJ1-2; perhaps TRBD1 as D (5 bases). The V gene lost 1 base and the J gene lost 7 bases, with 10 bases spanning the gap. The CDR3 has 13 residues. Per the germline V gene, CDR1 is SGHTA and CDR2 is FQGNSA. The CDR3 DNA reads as TGTGCCAGCAGCTTAGGAGGGGCGGGTGGCTACACCTTC. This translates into CASSLGGAGGYTF.

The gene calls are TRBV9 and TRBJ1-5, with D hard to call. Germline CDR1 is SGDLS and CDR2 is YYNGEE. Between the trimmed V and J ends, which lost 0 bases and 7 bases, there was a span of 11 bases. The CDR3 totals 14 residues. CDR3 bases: TGTGCCAGCAGCGTAGGGTTGGGAGGCCAGCCCCAGCATTTT. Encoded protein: CASSVGLGGQPQHF.

The CDR3 coding sequence is TGTGCCAGCAGTTTCAGGACAGGGGAGCCCTATGGCTACACCTTC. This sequence encodes CASSFRTGEPYGYTF. V and J are TRBV6-5 and TRBJ1-2; 9 nucleotides line up with TRBD1. The germline V gene encodes CDR1 MNHEY and CDR2 SVGAGI. This CDR3 spans 15 amino acids. V gave up 4 bases and J gave up 4 bases; unmatched junction bases: 7.

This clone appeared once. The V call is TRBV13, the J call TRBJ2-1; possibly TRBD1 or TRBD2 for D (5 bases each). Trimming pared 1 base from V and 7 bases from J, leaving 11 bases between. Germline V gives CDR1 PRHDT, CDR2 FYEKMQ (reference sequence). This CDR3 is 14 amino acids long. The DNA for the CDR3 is TGTGCCAGCAGCTTAGTGGGGGAAGTGAATGAGCAGTTCTTC. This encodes CASSLVGEVNEQFF.

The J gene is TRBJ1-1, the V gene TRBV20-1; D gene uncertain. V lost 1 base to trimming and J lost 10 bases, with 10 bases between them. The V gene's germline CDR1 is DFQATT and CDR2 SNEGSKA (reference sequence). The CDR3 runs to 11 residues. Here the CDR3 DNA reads TGCAGTGCTAGAGCGGAAGGTAGAGCTTTCTTT. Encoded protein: CSARAEGRAFF.